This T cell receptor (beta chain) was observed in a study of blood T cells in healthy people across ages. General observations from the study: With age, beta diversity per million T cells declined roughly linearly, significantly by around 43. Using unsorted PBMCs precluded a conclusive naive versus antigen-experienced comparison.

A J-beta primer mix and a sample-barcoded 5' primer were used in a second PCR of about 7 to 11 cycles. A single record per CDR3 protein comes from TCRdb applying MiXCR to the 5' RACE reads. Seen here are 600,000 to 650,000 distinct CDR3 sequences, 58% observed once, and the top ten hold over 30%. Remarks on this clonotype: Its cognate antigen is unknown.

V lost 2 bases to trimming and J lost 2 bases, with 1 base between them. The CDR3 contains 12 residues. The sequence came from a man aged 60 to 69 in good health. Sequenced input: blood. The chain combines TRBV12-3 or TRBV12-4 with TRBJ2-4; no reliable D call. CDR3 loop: CASSLPKNIQYF. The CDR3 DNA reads TGTGCCAGCAGTTTACCCAAAAACATTCAGTACTTC.